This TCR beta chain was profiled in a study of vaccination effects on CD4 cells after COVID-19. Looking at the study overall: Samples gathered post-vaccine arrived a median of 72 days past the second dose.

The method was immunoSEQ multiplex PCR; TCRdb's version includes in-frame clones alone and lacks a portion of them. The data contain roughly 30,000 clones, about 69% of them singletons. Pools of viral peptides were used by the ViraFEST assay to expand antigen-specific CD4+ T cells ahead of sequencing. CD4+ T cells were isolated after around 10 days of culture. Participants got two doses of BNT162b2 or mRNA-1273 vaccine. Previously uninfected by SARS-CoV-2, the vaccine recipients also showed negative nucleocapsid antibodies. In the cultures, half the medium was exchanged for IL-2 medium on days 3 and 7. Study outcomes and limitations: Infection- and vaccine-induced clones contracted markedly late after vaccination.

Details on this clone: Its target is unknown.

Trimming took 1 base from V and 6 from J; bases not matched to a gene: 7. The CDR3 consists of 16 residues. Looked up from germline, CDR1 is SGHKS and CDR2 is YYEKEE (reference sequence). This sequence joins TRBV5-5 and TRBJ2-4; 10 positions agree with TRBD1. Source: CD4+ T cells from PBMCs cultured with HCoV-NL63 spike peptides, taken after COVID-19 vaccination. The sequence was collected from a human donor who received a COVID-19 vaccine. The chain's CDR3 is CASSLSGTGVGNIQYF. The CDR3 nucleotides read TGTGCCAGCAGCTTGTCCGGGACAGGGGTGGGAAACATTCAGTACTTC. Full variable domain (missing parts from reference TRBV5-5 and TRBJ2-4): DAGVTQSPTHLIKTRGQQVTLRCSPISGHKSVSWYQQVLGQGPQFIFQYYEKEERGRGNFPDRFSARQFPNYSSELNVNALLLGDSALYLCASSLSGTGVGNIQYFGAGTRLSVL.